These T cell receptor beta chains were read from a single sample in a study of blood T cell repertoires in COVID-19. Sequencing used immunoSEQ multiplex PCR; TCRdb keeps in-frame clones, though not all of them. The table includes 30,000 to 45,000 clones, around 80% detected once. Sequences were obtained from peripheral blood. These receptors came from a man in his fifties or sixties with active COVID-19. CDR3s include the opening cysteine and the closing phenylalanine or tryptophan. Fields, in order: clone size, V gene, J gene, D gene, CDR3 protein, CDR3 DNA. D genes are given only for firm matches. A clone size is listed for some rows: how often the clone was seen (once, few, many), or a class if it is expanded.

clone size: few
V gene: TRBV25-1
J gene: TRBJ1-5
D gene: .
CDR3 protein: CATAGSNQPQHF
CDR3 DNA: TGTGCCACCGCAGGGAGCAATCAGCCCCAGCATTTT

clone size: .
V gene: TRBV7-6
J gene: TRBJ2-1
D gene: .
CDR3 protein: CASSSTVGTEQFF
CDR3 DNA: TGTGCCAGCAGCAGTACGGTTGGGACAGAGCAGTTCTTC

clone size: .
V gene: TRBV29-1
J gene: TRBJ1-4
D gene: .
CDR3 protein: CSVAREDEKLFF
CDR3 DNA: TGCAGCGTTGCTCGGGAGGATGAAAAACTGTTTTTT

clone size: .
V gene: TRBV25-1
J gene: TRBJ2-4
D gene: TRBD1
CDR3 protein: CASSGGQGGIQYF
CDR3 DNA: TGTGCCAGCAGTGGGGGACAGGGTGGCATTCAGTACTTC

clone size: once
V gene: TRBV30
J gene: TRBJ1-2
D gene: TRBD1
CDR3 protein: CGLRDREGHYGYTF
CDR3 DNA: TGTGGACTAAGGGACAGGGAGGGTCACTATGGCTACACCTTC

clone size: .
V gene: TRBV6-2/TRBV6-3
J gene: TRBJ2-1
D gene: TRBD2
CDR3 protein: CASSSELAGVEQFF
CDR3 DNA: TGTGCCAGCAGTTCCGAGCTAGCGGGGGTTGAGCAGTTCTTC

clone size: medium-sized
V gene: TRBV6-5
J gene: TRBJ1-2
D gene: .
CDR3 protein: CASNQLNYGYTF
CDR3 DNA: TGTGCCAGCAACCAACTTAACTATGGCTACACCTTC

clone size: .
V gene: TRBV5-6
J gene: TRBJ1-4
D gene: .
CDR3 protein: CASSRFIDRTANEKLFF
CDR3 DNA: TGTGCCAGCAGCCGATTTATCGACAGGACGGCTAATGAAAAACTGTTTTTT

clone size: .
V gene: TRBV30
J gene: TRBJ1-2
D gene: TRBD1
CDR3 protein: CAWTLGQGANGYTF
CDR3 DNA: TGTGCCTGGACCCTGGGACAGGGGGCCAATGGCTACACCTTC

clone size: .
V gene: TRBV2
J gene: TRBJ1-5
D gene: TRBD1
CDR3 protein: CASSEVGQGISNQPQHF
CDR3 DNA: TGTGCCAGCAGTGAAGTAGGACAGGGTATTAGCAATCAGCCCCAGCATTTT

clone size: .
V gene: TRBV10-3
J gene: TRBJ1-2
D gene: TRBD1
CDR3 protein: CAISERQGPYGYTF
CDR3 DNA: TGTGCCATCAGTGAGCGACAGGGCCCCTATGGCTACACCTTC

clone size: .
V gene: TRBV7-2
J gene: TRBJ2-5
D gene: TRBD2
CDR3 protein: CASSSRLAGRSETQYF
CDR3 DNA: TGTGCCAGCAGCTCCAGACTAGCGGGACGGAGCGAGACCCAGTACTTC

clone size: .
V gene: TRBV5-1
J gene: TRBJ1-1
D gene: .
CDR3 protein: CASSLGGNTEAFF
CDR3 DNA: TGCGCCAGCAGCTTAGGCGGGAACACTGAAGCTTTCTTT

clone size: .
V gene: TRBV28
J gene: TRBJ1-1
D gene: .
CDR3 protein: CASSWAGARLGGAFF
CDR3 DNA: TGTGCCAGCAGTTGGGCAGGGGCTCGCTTGGGCGGAGCTTTCTTT

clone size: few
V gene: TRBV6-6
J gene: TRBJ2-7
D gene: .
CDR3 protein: CASSYSNGGEQYF
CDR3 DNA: TGTGCCAGCAGTTACTCTAACGGCGGTGAGCAGTACTTC

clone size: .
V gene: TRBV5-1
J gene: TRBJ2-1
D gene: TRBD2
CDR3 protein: CASSFIAGEVEQFF
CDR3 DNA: TGCGCCAGCAGCTTCATAGCGGGAGAGGTTGAGCAGTTCTTC

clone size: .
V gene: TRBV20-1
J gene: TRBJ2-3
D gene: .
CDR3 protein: CSAVVASKQYF
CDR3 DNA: TGCAGTGCTGTCGTAGCCTCCAAGCAGTATTTT

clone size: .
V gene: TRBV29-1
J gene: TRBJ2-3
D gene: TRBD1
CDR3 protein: CSVGQGMSFSDTQYF
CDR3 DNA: TGCAGCGTCGGACAGGGGATGAGCTTTTCAGATACGCAGTATTTT

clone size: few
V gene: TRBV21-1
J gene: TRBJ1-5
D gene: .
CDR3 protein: CASSKVGAGQGRVQPQHF
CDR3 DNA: TGTGCCAGCAGCAAGGTTGGGGCCGGACAGGGGAGGGTTCAGCCCCAGCATTTT

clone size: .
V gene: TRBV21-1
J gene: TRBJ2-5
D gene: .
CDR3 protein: CASMGVAGSLGKTQYF
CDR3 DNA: TGTGCCAGCATGGGCGTGGCGGGCTCCCTAGGGAAGACCCAGTACTTC

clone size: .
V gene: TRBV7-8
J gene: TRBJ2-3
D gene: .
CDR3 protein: CASSPRREVTDTQYF
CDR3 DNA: TGTGCCAGCAGCCCTAGGAGAGAGGTGACAGATACGCAGTATTTT

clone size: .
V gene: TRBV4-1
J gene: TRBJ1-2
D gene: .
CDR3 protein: CASSQDTSNYTF
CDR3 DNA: TGCGCCAGCAGCCAAGATACAAGCAACTACACTTTC

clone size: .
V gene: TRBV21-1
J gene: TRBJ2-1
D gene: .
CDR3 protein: CASSNSSALRANEQFF
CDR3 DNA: TGTGCCAGCAGCAATAGTAGTGCCCTGCGGGCCAATGAGCAGTTCTTC

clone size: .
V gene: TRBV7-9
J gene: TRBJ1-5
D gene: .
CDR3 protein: CASSLEGGNQPQHF
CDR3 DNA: TGTGCCAGCAGCTTAGAAGGGGGAAATCAGCCCCAGCATTTT

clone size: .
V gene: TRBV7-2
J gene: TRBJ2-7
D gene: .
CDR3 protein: CASSSPGVSYEQYF
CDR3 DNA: TGTGCCAGCAGCTCCCCAGGGGTCTCCTACGAGCAGTACTTC

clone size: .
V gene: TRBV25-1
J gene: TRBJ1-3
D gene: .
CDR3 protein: CASSDSRNGGNTIYF
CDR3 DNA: TGTGCCAGCAGTGATTCCAGGAACGGGGGGAACACCATATATTTT

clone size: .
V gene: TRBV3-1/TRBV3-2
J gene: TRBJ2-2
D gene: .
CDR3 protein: CASSQETALTGELFF
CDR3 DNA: TGTGCCAGCAGCCAAGAGACAGCTTTAACCGGGGAGCTGTTTTTT

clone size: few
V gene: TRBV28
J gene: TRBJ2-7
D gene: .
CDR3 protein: CASSPPPGTWEQYF
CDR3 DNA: TGTGCCAGCAGTCCCCCCCCAGGAACTTGGGAGCAGTACTTC

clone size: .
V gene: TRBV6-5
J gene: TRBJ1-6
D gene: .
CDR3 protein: CASTPLGGLNSPLHF
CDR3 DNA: TGTGCCAGCACGCCTCTGGGAGGGCTTAATTCACCCCTCCACTTT

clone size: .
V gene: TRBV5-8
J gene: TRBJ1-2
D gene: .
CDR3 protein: CASSLAPANYGYTF
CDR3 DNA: TGTGCCAGCAGCTTGGCCCCGGCTAACTATGGCTACACCTTC

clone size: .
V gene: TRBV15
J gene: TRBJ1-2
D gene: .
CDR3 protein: CATSRATVYGYTF
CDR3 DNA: TGTGCCACCAGCAGAGCTACAGTCTATGGCTACACCTTC

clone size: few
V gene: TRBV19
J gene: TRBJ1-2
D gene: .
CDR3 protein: CASRPQGAGYTF
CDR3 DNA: TGTGCCAGTAGACCACAGGGCGCTGGCTACACCTTC

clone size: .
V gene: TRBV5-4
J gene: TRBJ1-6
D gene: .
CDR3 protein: CASSPGQRSPLHF
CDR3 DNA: TGTGCCAGCAGCCCCGGACAGCGGTCACCCCTCCACTTT

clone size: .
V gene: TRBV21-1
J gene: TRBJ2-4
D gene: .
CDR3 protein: CASSKGAGGNIQYF
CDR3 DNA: TGTGCCAGCAGCAAAGGCGCAGGGGGGAACATTCAGTACTTC

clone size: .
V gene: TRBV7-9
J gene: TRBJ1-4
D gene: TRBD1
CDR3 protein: CASSRQGANEKLFF
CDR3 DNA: TGTGCCAGCAGCCGACAGGGGGCTAATGAAAAACTGTTTTTT

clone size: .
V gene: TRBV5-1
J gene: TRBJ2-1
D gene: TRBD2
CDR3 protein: CASSPIPHTGGSTEQFF
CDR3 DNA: TGCGCCAGCAGCCCGATACCCCACACGGGAGGGTCTACTGAGCAGTTCTTC

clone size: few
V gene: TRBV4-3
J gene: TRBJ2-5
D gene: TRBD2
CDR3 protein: CASSPSGGGGQETQYF
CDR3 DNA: TGCGCCAGCAGCCCCTCCGGGGGCGGGGGGCAAGAGACCCAGTACTTC

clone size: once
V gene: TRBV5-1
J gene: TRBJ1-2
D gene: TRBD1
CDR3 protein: CASSQTGGWGYTF
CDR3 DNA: TGCGCCAGCAGTCAAACAGGGGGCTGGGGCTACACCTTC

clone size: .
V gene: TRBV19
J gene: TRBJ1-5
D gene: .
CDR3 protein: CASTPLVSNQPQHF
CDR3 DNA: TGTGCCAGTACCCCGTTAGTAAGCAATCAGCCCCAGCATTTT

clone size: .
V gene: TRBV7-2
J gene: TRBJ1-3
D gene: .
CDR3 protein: CASSLAGGISGNTIYF
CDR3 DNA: TGTGCCAGCAGCTTAGCCGGGGGGATCTCTGGAAACACCATATATTTT

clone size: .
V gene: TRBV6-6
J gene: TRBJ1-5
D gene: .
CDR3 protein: CASSLLTAYSNQPQHF
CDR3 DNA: TGTGCCAGCAGTTTATTGACAGCATATAGCAATCAGCCCCAGCATTTT

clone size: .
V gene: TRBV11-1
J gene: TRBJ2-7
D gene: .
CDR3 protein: CASSLGPRQYF
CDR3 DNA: TGTGCCAGCAGCTTAGGCCCGAGGCAGTACTTC

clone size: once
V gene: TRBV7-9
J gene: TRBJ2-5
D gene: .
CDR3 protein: CASSLMAETQYF
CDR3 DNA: TGTGCCAGCAGCTTAATGGCAGAGACCCAGTACTTC

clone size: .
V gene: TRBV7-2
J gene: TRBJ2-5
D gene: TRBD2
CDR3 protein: CASSLGLAKRAQYF
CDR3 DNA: TGTGCCAGCAGCTTGGGACTAGCAAAGAGGGCCCAGTACTTC

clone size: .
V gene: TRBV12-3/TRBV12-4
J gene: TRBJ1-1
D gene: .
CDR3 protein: CASSFRYGAEAFF
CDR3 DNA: TGTGCCAGCAGTTTTAGGTACGGGGCTGAAGCTTTCTTT

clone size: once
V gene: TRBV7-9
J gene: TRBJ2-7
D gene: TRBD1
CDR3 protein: CASSTDRSYEQYF
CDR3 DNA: TGTGCCAGCAGCACGGACAGGTCCTACGAGCAGTACTTC

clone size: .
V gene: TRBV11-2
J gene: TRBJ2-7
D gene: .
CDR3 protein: CASSDRRLGRSSYEQYF
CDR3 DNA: TGTGCCAGCAGCGACAGAAGACTGGGGCGAAGCTCCTACGAGCAGTACTTC

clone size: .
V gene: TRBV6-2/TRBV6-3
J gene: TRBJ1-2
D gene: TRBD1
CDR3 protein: CASSLGQGTYGYTF
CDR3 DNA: TGTGCCAGCAGTTTGGGACAGGGGACCTATGGCTACACCTTC

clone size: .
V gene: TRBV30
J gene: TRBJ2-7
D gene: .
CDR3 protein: CAWNRGGYGVHF
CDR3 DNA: TGTGCCTGGAATAGAGGAGGGTACGGGGTGCACTTC

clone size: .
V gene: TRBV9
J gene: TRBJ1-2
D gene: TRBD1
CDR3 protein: CASSPLPGQGENYGYTF
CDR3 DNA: TGTGCCAGCAGCCCTTTACCGGGACAGGGTGAGAACTATGGCTACACCTTC

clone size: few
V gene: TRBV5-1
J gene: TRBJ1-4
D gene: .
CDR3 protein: CASSLAGAGGEEKLFF
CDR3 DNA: TGCGCCAGCAGCTTGGCCGGGGCCGGGGGGGAGGAAAAACTGTTTTTT

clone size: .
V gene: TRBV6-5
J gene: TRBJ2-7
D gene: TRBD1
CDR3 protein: CASGQAFSYEQYF
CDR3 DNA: TGTGCCAGTGGACAGGCTTTCTCCTACGAGCAGTACTTC

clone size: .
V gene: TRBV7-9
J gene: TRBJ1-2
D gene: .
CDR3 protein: CASRNRVSDGYTF
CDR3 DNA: TGTGCCAGCAGAAACAGGGTTTCGGATGGCTACACCTTC

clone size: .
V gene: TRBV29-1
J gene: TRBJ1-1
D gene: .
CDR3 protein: CSVEPTQGGTEAFF
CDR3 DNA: TGCAGCGTTGAACCGACTCAAGGAGGCACTGAAGCTTTCTTT

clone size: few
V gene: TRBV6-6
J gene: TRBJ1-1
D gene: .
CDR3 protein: CASSYAENTEAFF
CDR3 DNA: TGTGCCAGCAGTTACGCGGAGAACACTGAAGCTTTCTTT